This T cell receptor beta chain is from a study of shared T cell receptors in the human thymus. Data came from immunoSEQ multiplex PCR; TCRdb stores just in-frame clones and leaves some out. The sample has 700,000 to 750,000 clones, roughly 85% seen once. These same records also appear under a second study, on human thymus T cells. That source notes: Related work found strong thymic repertoire overlap between unrelated individuals.

The receptor was derived from a girl under three years old with a congenital heart defect. Sequenced sample: thymocytes.

This chain's CDR3 is CASSPVGGSYGYTF. CDR3 coding DNA: TGTGCCAGCAGTCCCGTTGGGGGGAGCTATGGCTACACCTTC. The gene calls are TRBV6-5 and TRBJ1-2; a possible D gene is TRBD1 (5 bases). The CDR3 is 14 amino acids. Trimming cost V 5 bases and J 4 bases, with 14 bases left between them. Germline CDR1 reads MNHEY; CDR2 reads SVGAGI.